These T cell receptor beta chains were read from a single sample in a study of blood T cell repertoires in COVID-19. Profiled with immunoSEQ multiplex PCR; TCRdb holds only in-frame clones, not every one. The sample lists 150,000 to 200,000 clones, approximately 81% seen once, with 15% to 20% in the top ten. Source material: PBMCs or T cells enriched from blood (not recorded which). Source of these receptors: a man aged 60 to 69 who had recovered from COVID-19. CDR3s include the opening cysteine and the closing phenylalanine or tryptophan. Fields, in order: CDR3 protein, CDR3 DNA, clone size, V gene, D gene, J gene. The D gene is left open where the match is weak. Clone size, where shown, is once, few, many, or a class for clones that have expanded.

CASSTNRELREQYF	TGCGCCAGCAGCACAAACAGGGAATTGCGCGAGCAGTACTTC	-	TRBV5-1	-	TRBJ2-7
CATSRDLQSREEAFF	TGTGCCACCAGCAGAGACCTACAGAGTCGGGAAGAAGCTTTCTTT	-	TRBV15	-	TRBJ1-1
CASSGETSTDTQYF	TGTGCCAGCAGTGGCGAGACTAGCACAGATACGCAGTATTTT	-	TRBV2	-	TRBJ2-3
CASSPTGETTEAFF	TGTGCCAGCTCGCCGACAGGGGAGACCACTGAAGCTTTCTTT	once	TRBV18	TRBD1	TRBJ1-1
CASSMPGRAGELFF	TGTGCCAGTAGTATGCCGGGGAGGGCCGGGGAGCTGTTTTTT	-	TRBV19	TRBD2	TRBJ2-2
CASSPDRNYGYTF	TGTGCCAGCAGCCCGGACAGAAACTATGGCTACACCTTC	-	TRBV6-5	-	TRBJ1-2
CASSESEIEAFF	TGTGCCAGCAGTGAATCGGAGATAGAAGCTTTCTTT	-	TRBV6-1	-	TRBJ1-1
CASSLDLAGLNEQFF	TGCGCCAGCAGCTTGGATCTTGCGGGCCTTAATGAGCAGTTCTTC	-	TRBV5-1	-	TRBJ2-1
CASSLTDIAGVLNTDTQYF	TGTGCCAGCAGCTTGACGGACATAGCGGGAGTTCTTAACACAGATACGCAGTATTTT	-	TRBV7-2	TRBD2	TRBJ2-3
CASSPTVGGVGTEAFF	TGTGCCAGCTCACCAACCGTCGGCGGTGTAGGCACTGAAGCTTTCTTT	-	TRBV18	-	TRBJ1-1
CASSQWGQPMMSEQYF	TGCGCCAGCAGCCAATGGGGGCAGCCGATGATGTCCGAGCAGTACTTC	-	TRBV4-1	-	TRBJ2-7
CASRPPGGGVGDTQYF	TGTGCCAGTAGACCACCCGGCGGGGGCGTGGGAGATACGCAGTATTTT	-	TRBV7-2	-	TRBJ2-3
CASSPDSLEQFF	TGCGCCAGCAGCCCGGACAGCCTTGAGCAGTTCTTC	-	TRBV5-1	-	TRBJ2-1
CASSPSPVNNEQFF	TGTGCCAGCAGCCCCTCCCCGGTGAACAATGAGCAGTTCTTC	-	TRBV11-3	-	TRBJ2-1
CASSSSRQGGSNQPQHF	TGTGCTAGCAGCTCATCTCGGCAGGGTGGGAGCAATCAGCCCCAGCATTTT	-	TRBV7-7	-	TRBJ1-5
CASSEASGGGEQYF	TGTGCCAGCAGTGAAGCCAGTGGGGGCGGTGAGCAGTACTTC	-	TRBV2	-	TRBJ2-7
CASSSMSATNEKLFF	TGTGCCAGCAGTAGCATGTCGGCAACTAATGAAAAACTGTTTTTT	-	TRBV27	-	TRBJ1-4
CASSLKGLAVTDTQYF	TGTGCCAGCAGCTTGAAGGGACTAGCGGTCACAGATACGCAGTATTTT	-	TRBV5-4	TRBD2	TRBJ2-3
CASSPDRGPFEKLFF	TGTGCCAGTAGCCCCGACAGGGGGCCCTTTGAAAAACTGTTTTTT	-	TRBV19	TRBD1	TRBJ1-4
CASSYSRVDQPQHF	TGTGCCAGCAGTTACTCTCGGGTCGATCAGCCCCAGCATTTT	-	TRBV6-2/TRBV6-3	-	TRBJ1-5
CAISQQDLDGNTIYF	TGTGCCATCAGTCAACAGGACCTTGACGGAAACACCATATATTTT	-	TRBV10-3	-	TRBJ1-3
CASSTQGWYGYTF	TGTGCCAGTAGTACTCAGGGTTGGTATGGCTACACCTTC	-	TRBV19	-	TRBJ1-2
CASSPGLSQYTF	TGTGCCAGCTCACCAGGGCTAAGCCAGTACACCTTC	-	TRBV18	-	TRBJ1-2
CATSRDTRGYGYTF	TGTGCCACCAGCAGAGATACAAGAGGGTATGGCTACACCTTC	-	TRBV15	-	TRBJ1-2
CASSLGSGDINEQFF	TGCGCCAGCAGCTTGGGTAGCGGGGACATCAATGAGCAGTTCTTC	-	TRBV5-1	TRBD2	TRBJ2-1
CASSLLRQGASGYTF	TGTGCCAGCAGCCTTCTGAGACAGGGGGCCAGTGGCTACACCTTC	once	TRBV28	TRBD1	TRBJ1-2
CATSGGLAGVGRAGELFF	TGTGCCACCAGTGGCGGACTAGCGGGAGTAGGTAGGGCCGGGGAGCTGTTTTTT	-	TRBV24-1	TRBD2	TRBJ2-2
CASSYSGGTNYGYTF	TGTGCCAGCAGTTACTCTGGGGGCACTAACTATGGCTACACCTTC	-	TRBV6-5	-	TRBJ1-2
CASSYPGQGEEQYF	TGCGCCAGCAGCTATCCGGGACAGGGTGAGGAGCAGTACTTC	-	TRBV5-1	TRBD1	TRBJ2-7
CASSYFGGGYIF	TGTGCCAGCAGTTACTTCGGGGGGGGCTACATCTTC	once	TRBV6-5	-	TRBJ1-2
CASSYVGVSRDEQYF	TGTGCCAGCAGTTACGTCGGGGTATCTAGGGACGAGCAGTACTTC	-	TRBV6-5	-	TRBJ2-7
CATRDRGYNEQFF	TGTGCCACCCGGGACAGGGGATACAATGAGCAGTTCTTC	-	TRBV6-5	TRBD1	TRBJ2-1
CASSPLPRGELTYNEQFF	TGTGCCAGCAGCCCTTTACCTCGGGGTGAGTTAACCTACAATGAGCAGTTCTTC	once	TRBV7-3	-	TRBJ2-1
CASSLSPQGAMNQPQHF	TGTGCCAGCAGCTTATCCCCACAGGGGGCTATGAACCAGCCCCAGCATTTT	once	TRBV7-9	TRBD1	TRBJ1-5
CASSQMSGTGGFYEQYF	TGTGCCAGCTCCCAAATGTCCGGGACAGGGGGTTTTTACGAGCAGTACTTC	-	TRBV18	TRBD1	TRBJ2-7
CASSLPTASDRENTEAFF	TGTGCCAGCAGCTTACCGACGGCCTCGGACAGGGAAAACACTGAAGCTTTCTTT	-	TRBV28	TRBD1	TRBJ1-1
CASSSSGGYNTGELFF	TGCGCCAGCAGCTCGAGCGGGGGGTATAACACCGGGGAGCTGTTTTTT	-	TRBV5-1	TRBD2	TRBJ2-2